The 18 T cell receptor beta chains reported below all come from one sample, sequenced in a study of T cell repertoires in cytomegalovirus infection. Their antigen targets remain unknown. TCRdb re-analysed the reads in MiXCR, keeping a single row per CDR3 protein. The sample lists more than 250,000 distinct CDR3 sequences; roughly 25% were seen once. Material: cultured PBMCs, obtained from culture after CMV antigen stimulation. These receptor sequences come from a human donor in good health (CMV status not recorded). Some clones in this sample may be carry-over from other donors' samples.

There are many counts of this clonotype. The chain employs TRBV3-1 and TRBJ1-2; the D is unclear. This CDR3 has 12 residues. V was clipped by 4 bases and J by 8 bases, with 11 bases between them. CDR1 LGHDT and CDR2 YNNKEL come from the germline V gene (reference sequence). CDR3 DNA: TGTGCCAGCAGCCTGAACAGAGAGGGCTACACCTTC. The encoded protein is CASSLNREGYTF. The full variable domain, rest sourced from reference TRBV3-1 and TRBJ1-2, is DTAVSQTPKYLVTQMGNDKSIKCEQNLGHDTMYWYKQDSKKFLKIMFSYNNKELIINETVPNRFSPKSPDKAHLNLHINSLELGDSAVYFCASSLNREGYTFGSGTRLTVV.

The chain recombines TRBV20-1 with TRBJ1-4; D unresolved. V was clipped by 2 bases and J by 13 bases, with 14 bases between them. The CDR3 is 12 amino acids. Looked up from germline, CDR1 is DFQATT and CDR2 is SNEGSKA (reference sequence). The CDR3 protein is CSARSQKGGLFF. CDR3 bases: TGCAGTGCTAGATCCCAGAAGGGTGGACTGTTTTTT.

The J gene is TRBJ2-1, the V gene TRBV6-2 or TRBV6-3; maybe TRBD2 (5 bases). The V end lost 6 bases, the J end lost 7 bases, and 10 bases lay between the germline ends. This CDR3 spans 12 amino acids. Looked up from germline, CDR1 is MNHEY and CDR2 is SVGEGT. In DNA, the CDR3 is TGTGCCAGCAGGGACTCGGCTAATGAGCAGTTCTTC. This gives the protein CASRDSANEQFF.

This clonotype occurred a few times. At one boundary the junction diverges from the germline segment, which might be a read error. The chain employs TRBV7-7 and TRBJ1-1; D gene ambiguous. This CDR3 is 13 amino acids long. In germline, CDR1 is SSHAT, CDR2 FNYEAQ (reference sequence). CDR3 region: CASSLAPGTEAFF. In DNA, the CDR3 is TGTGCTAGCAGCTTAGCGCCCGGGACTGAAGCTTTCTTT.

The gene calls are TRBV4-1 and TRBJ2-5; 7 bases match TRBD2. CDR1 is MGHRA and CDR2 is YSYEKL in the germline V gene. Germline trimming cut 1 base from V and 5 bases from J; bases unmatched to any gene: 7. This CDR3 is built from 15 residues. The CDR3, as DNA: TGCGCCAGCAGCCAAGTGCGGGAGAGGTATGAGACCCAGTACTTC. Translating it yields CASSQVRERYETQYF.

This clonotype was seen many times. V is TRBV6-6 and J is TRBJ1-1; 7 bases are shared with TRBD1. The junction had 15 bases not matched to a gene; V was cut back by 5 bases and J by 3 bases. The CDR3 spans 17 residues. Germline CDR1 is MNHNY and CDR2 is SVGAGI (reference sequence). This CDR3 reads CASSLSPLTGLYTEAFF. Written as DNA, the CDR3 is TGTGCCAGCAGTCTTTCTCCATTGACAGGGTTGTACACTGAAGCTTTCTTT.

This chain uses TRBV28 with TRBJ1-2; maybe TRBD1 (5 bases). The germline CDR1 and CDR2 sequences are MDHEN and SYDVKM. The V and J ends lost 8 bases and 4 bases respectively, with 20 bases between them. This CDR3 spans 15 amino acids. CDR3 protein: CASALVRGGGYGYTF. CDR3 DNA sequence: TGTGCCAGCGCCCTGGTGCGCGGGGGGGGCTATGGCTACACCTTC.

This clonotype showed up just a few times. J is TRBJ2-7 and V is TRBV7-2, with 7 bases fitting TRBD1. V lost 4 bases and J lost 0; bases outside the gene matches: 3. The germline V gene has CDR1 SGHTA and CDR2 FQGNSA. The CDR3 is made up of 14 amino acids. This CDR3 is CASSSGDSSYEQYF. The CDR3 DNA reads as TGTGCCAGCAGCTCAGGGGACAGCTCCTACGAGCAGTACTTC.

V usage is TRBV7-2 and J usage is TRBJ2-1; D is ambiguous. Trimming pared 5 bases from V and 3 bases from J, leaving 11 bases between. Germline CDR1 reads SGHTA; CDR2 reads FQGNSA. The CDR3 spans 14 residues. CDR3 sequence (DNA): TGTGCCAGCAGCCCGGTCGGAGACTACAATGAGCAGTTCTTC. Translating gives CASSPVGDYNEQFF.

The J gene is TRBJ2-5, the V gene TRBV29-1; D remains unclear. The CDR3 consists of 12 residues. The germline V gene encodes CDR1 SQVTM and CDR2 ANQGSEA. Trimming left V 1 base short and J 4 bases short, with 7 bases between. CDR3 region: CSVEVPPETQYF. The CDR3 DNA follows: TGCAGCGTTGAAGTCCCCCCAGAGACCCAGTACTTC.

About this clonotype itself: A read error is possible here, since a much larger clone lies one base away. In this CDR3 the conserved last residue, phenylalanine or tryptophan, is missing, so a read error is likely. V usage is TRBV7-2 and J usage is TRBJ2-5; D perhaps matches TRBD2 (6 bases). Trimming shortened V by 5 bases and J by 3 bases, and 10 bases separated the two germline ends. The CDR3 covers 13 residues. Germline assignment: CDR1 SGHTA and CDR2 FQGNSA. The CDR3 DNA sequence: TGTGCCAGCAGCCAGGGACTCGAAGAGACCCAGTACCTC. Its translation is CASSQGLEETQYL.

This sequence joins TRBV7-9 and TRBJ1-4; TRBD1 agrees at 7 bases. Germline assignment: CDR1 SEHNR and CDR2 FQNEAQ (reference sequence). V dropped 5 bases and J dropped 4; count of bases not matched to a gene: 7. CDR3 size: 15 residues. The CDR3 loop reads CASSPSQGDNEKLFF. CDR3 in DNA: TGTGCCAGCAGCCCGTCCCAGGGGGATAATGAAAAACTGTTTTTT. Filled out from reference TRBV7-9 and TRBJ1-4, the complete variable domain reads DTGVSQNPRHKITKRGQNVTFRCDPISEHNRLYWYRQTLGQGPEFLTYFQNEAQLEKSRLLSDRFSAERPKGSFSTLEIQRTEQGDSAMYLCASSPSQGDNEKLFFGSGTQLSVL.

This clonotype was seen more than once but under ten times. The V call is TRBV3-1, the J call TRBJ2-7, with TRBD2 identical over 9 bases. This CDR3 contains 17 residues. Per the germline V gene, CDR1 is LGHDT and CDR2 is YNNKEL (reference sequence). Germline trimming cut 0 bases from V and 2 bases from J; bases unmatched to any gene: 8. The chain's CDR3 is CASSQDLWLAGAYEQYF. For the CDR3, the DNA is TGTGCCAGCAGCCAAGATCTTTGGTTAGCGGGGGCCTACGAGCAGTACTTC.

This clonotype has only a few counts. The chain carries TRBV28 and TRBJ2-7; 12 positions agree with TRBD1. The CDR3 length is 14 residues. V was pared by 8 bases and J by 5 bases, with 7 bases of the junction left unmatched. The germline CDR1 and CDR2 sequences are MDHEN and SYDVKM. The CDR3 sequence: CASERDRGLDEQYF. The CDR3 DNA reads TGTGCCAGCGAACGGGACAGGGGGCTAGACGAGCAGTACTTC. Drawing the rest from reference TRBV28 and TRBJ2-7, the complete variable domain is DVKVTQSSRYLVKRTGEKVFLECVQDMDHENMFWYRQDPGLGLRLIYFSYDVKMKEKGDIPEGYSVSREKKERFSLILESASTNQTSMYLCASERDRGLDEQYFGPGTRLTVT.

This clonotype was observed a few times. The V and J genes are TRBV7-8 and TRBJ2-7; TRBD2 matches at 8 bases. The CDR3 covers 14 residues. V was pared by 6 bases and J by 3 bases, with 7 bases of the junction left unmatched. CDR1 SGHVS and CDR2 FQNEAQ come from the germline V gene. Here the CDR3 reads CASSSGGVSYEQYV. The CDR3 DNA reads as TGTGCCAGCAGTTCGGGGGGGGTAAGCTACGAGCAGTACGTC.

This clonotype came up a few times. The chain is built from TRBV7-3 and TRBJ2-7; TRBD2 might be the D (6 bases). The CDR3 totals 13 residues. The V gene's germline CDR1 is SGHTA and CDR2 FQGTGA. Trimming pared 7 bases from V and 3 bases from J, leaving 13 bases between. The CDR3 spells CASKGTEDYEQYF. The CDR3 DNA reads TGTGCCAGCAAGGGGACTGAAGACTACGAGCAGTACTTC.

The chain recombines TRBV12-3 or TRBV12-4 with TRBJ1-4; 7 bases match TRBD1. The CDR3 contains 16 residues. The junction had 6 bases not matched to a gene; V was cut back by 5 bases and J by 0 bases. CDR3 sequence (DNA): TGTGCCAGCAGTCGACAGGGAGCTTCAACTAATGAAAAACTGTTTTTT. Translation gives CASSRQGASTNEKLFF.

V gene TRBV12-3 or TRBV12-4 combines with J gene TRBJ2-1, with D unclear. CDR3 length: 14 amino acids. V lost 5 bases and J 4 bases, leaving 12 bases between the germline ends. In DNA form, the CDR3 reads TGTGCCAGCAGTCCTAAGACTGGATACAATGAGCAGTTCTTC. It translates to CASSPKTGYNEQFF.